The T cell receptor (beta chain) described here comes from a study of response to subunit inactivated influenza vaccine. Points from the study as a whole: Each seasonal flu vaccination may recruit only limited new T cells, authors suggested.

TCRdb fed the RT-PCR reads into MiXCR, producing one record per CDR3 protein. This sample carries about 190,000 distinct CDR3 sequences, around 14% of them seen once, and the ten largest clones take roughly 24%. A word on this clonotype: What it binds is not known. A much larger clone sits a single nucleotide away, making a read error possible.

CDR1 MNHEY and CDR2 SMNVEV come from the germline V gene (reference sequence). The CDR3 extends over 15 amino acids. This TCR came from a man in his forties or fifties who received an inactivated influenza vaccine. This specimen was CD8+ T cells sorted from PBMCs, taken roughly 5 days after vaccination. The chain has TRBV27 and TRBJ2-1, with 12 bases fitting TRBD1. This CDR3 is CASTPSGTGGNERFF. The CDR3 coding sequence is TGTGCCAGCACCCCAAGCGGGACAGGGGGCAATGAGCGGTTCTTC.